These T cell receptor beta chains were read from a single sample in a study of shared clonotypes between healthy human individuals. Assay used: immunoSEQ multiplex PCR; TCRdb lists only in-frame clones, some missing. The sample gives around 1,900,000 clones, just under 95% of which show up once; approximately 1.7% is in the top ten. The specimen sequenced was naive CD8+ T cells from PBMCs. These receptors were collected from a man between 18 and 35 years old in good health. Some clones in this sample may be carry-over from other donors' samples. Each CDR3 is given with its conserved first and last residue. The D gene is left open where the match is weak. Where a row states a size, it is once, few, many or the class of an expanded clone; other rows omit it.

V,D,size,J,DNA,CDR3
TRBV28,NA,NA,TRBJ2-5,TGTGCCAGCAGTTTTGGAAGAGAAGAGACCCAGTACTTC,CASSFGREETQYF
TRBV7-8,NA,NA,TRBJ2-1,TGTGCCAGCAGCTTACTAGGATACAATGAGCAGTTCTTC,CASSLLGYNEQFF
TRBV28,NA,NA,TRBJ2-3,TGTGCCAGCAGTTACCGTCGGGGAAGGGGCACAGATACGCAGTATTTT,CASSYRRGRGTDTQYF
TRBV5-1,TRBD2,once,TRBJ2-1,TGCGCCAGCAGCCCAAATCCGAGCGGGGCCTACAATGAGCAGTTCTTC,CASSPNPSGAYNEQFF
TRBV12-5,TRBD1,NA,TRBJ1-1,TGTGCTAGTGGTTTAGGGCCACCGACAGGGCGGAACACTGAAGCTTTCTTT,CASGLGPPTGRNTEAFF
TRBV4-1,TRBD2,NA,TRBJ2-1,TGCGCCAGCAGTGTAGCGGGGGGCTCCTACAATGAGCAGTTCTTC,CASSVAGGSYNEQFF
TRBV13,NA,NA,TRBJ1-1,TGTGCCAGCAGCTCCAACGACAGAAACACTGAAGCTTTCTTT,CASSSNDRNTEAFF
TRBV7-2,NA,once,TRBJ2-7,TGTGCCAGCAGCTCACGGAGCACTCCCTCCTACGAGCAGTACTTC,CASSSRSTPSYEQYF
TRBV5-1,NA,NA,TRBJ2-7,TGCGCCAGCAGCTTCCAACAGGGCTACGAGCAGTACTTC,CASSFQQGYEQYF
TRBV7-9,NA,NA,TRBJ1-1,TGTGCCAGCAGCTTCGAGGACTCCCTCGGGGACTTT,CASSFEDSLGDF
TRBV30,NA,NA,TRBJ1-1,TGTGCCTGGAGCGCAGGTTGGACTGAAGCTTTCTTT,CAWSAGWTEAFF
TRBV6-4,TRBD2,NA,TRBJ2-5,TGTGCCAGCGGTCCGACCGATGGGACTAGCGGGAGGTCGTCCCAAGAGACCCAGTACTTC,CASGPTDGTSGRSSQETQYF
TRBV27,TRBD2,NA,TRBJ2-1,TGTGCCAGCAGTTCTTTTCCCCCGTCCACTAGCGGTTCCTACAATGAGCAGTTCTTC,CASSSFPPSTSGSYNEQFF
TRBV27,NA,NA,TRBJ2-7,TGTGCCAGCACGAACTCCAACTACGAGCAGTACTTC,CASTNSNYEQYF
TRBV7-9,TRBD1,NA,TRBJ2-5,TGTGCCAGCAGCCCTGTGAGGGGGCGGTCGGCGGAGACCCAGTACTTC,CASSPVRGRSAETQYF
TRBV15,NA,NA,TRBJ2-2,TGTGCCACCAGCACGGACCGAAACACCGGGGAGCTGTTTTTT,CATSTDRNTGELFF
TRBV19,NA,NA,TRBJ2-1,TGTGCCAGTAGTTTACAGGTGACGTTTGGCGATGAGCAGTTCTTC,CASSLQVTFGDEQFF
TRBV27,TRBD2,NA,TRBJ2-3,TGTGCCAGCAGTTTCCGGCGGGAGGCGAGCACAGATACGCAGTATTTT,CASSFRREASTDTQYF
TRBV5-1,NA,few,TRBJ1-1,TGCGCCAGCAGCTTGGTGATGGGCACTGAAGCTTTCTTT,CASSLVMGTEAFF
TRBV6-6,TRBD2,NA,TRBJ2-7,TGTGCCAGCAGTTACTCTTGGCGGGAGGGCTCCTACGAGCAGTACTTC,CASSYSWREGSYEQYF
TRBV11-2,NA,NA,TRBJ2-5,TGTGCCAGCAGCTTAGGGCTAGGGAGGACCCAGTACTTC,CASSLGLGRTQYF
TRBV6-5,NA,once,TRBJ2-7,TGTGCCAGCACGTTTGGCGGCGAGCAGTACTTC,CASTFGGEQYF
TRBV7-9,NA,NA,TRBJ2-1,TGTGCCAGCAGCCAGGGACTCGGATCCTACAATGAGCAGTTCTTC,CASSQGLGSYNEQFF
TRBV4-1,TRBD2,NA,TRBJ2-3,TGCGCCAGCAGCCCCCCGGGACTAAGCACAGATACGCAGTATTTT,CASSPPGLSTDTQYF
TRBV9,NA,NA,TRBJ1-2,TGTGCCAGCAGCGTAGCTGGGGAGACTAACTATGGCTACACCTTC,CASSVAGETNYGYTF
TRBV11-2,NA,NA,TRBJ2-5,TGTGCCAGCAGCTTAAAGGCGAGGGAAGAGACCCAGTACTTC,CASSLKAREETQYF
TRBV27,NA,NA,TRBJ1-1,TGTGCCAGCAGTTTATCTACAGGAATCATGAACACTGAAGCTTTCTTT,CASSLSTGIMNTEAFF